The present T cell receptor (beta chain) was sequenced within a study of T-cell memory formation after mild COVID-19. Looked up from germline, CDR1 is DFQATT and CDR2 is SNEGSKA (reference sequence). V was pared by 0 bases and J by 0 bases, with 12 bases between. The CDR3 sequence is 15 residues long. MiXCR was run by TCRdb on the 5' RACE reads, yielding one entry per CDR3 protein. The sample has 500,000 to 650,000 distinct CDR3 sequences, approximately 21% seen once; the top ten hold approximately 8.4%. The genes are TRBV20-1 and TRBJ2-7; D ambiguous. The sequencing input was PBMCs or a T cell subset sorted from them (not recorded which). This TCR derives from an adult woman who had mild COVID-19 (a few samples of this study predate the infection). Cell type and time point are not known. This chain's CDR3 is CSARDTGSHSYEQYF. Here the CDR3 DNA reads TGCAGTGCTAGAGATACCGGCAGTCACTCCTACGAGCAGTACTTC.